This T cell receptor (beta chain) comes out of a study of blood T cells in healthy people across ages. With V trimmed by 1 base and J by 5 bases, 6 bases remained unmatched. This CDR3 contains 16 residues. Looked up from germline, CDR1 is MGHRA and CDR2 is YSYEKL. This clonotype was observed many times. A second PCR of about 6 to 11 cycles used a sample-barcoded 5' primer and a J-beta primer mix. MiXCR, applied by TCRdb to the 5' RACE reads, yields one record per CDR3 protein. Of about 640,000 distinct CDR3 sequences in the sample, roughly 53% were seen once. The receptor was derived from a man between 60 and 75 years old in good health. The chain recombines TRBV4-1 with TRBJ1-2; TRBD1 agrees at 11 bases. The specimen was blood. The CDR3 DNA reads TGCGCCAGCAGCCAAGCCCGGACAGGGGGCGGATATGGCTACACCTTC. Translating gives CASSQARTGGGYGYTF.